These 9 T cell receptor beta chains were sequenced from one sample in a study of blood T cell repertoires in COVID-19. This table comes from immunoSEQ multiplex PCR, and its TCRdb copy is limited to in-frame clones, with some not included. This table holds roughly 120,000 clones, around 87% found once. The sample was peripheral blood. Receptors originate from a man in his 70s with active or convalescent COVID-19.

The V and J genes are TRBV28 and TRBJ1-5; 10 positions agree with TRBD1. CDR1 MDHEN and CDR2 SYDVKM come from the germline V gene. V trimming: 8 bases; J trimming: 6 bases; junction bases outside the gene matches: 10. The CDR3 spans 15 residues. DNA of the CDR3: TGTGCCAGCCCTTCCGGGACAGGGGTGATTCAGCCCCAGCATTTT. This encodes CASPSGTGVIQPQHF.

V and J are TRBV18 and TRBJ2-3; D is possibly TRBD2 (6 bases). The germline V gene encodes CDR1 KGHSH and CDR2 LQKENI. Trimming stripped 3 bases from V and 1 base from J, with 8 bases between. This CDR3 region has 14 residues. The CDR3 nucleotides are TGTGCCAGCTCACCGGGGGGAGGCACAGATACGCAGTATTTT. It is translated as CASSPGGGTDTQYF.

This chain uses TRBV7-8 with TRBJ2-1, with TRBD2 identical over 10 bases. J gave up 8 bases and V 1 base, and 5 bases lay outside the gene matches. The CDR3 sequence is 15 residues long. Germline V gene lookup returns CDR1 SGHVS and CDR2 FQNEAQ. The CDR3 DNA follows: TGTGCCAGCAGCTTAGAGGGACTAGCGATTGATGAGCAGTTCTTC. It yields the protein CASSLEGLAIDEQFF.

This chain uses TRBV18 with TRBJ1-1; D remains unclear. Deletions cut 3 bases from V and 4 bases from J, with 12 bases between. The CDR3 has 14 residues. Germline lookup yields CDR1 KGHSH and CDR2 LQKENI. DNA for the CDR3: TGTGCCAGCTCACCGGTGTGGGAGAGCACTGAAGCTTTCTTT. It translates to CASSPVWESTEAFF.

This chain uses TRBV10-3 with TRBJ1-3; D perhaps matches TRBD1 (6 bases). Between the trimmed V and J ends, which lost 0 bases and 3 bases, there was a span of 12 bases. The germline V gene has CDR1 ENHRY and CDR2 SYGVKD. CDR3 size: 16 residues. CDR3 in DNA: TGTGCCATCAGTGAGTCGGGGGGGCGATATGGAAACACCATATATTTT. Its protein is CAISESGGRYGNTIYF.

This chain uses TRBV18 with TRBJ2-7, with D maybe TRBD1 (5 bases). Trimming took off 3 bases at V and 3 bases at J, with 6 bases between the two ends. The germline gives CDR1 KGHSH, CDR2 LQKENI. The CDR3 loop spans 12 amino acids. The CDR3 reads CASSPDIYEQYF. The DNA for the CDR3 is TGTGCCAGCTCACCGGACATCTACGAGCAGTACTTC.

The gene calls are TRBV3-1 (or the pseudogene TRBV3-2) and TRBJ2-3; 8 bases agree with TRBD2. The germline V gene encodes CDR1 LGHDT and CDR2 YNNKEL (reference sequence). J was trimmed by 0 bases and V by 1 base; bases with no gene match: 6. The CDR3 consists of 17 residues. CDR3 nucleotide sequence: TGTGCCAGCAGCCAAGCCCCCGGCGGGGGGAGCACAGATACGCAGTATTTT. Translating it yields CASSQAPGGGSTDTQYF.

V gene TRBV7-9 combines with J gene TRBJ2-3; a possible D gene is TRBD2 (5 bases). Germline V gene data show CDR1 as SEHNR and CDR2 as FQNEAQ (reference sequence). Trimming removed 5 bases at V and 0 bases at J, with 15 bases between. This CDR3 has 16 amino acids. The CDR3 DNA reads TGTGCCAGCAGCCTGGTTTTCGGGGATAGCACAGATACGCAGTATTTT. Its translation: CASSLVFGDSTDTQYF. The variable domain in full, with the rest retrieved from reference TRBV7-9 and TRBJ2-3, is DTGVSQNPRHKITKRGQNVTFRCDPISEHNRLYWYRQTLGQGPEFLTYFQNEAQLEKSRLLSDRFSAERPKGSFSTLEIQRTEQGDSAMYLCASSLVFGDSTDTQYFGPGTRLTVL.

The chain couples TRBV7-9 to TRBJ2-1, with 8 bases aligning to TRBD1. V shed 1 base and J 5 bases; nucleotides not matched to a gene: 7. Germline-derived CDR1 and CDR2 are SEHNR and FQNEAQ (reference sequence). This CDR3 comprises 16 residues. The CDR3: CASSLVSGQGHNEQFF. CDR3 DNA sequence: TGTGCCAGCAGCTTAGTAAGCGGACAGGGCCACAATGAGCAGTTCTTC.